The clone carrying this T cell receptor beta chain was detected only a few times. Its antigen remains unidentified. These data originate in a study of early T cells in non-severe SARS-CoV-2 infection. Whole-study context: Sequencing was performed on bulk RNA from unsorted whole blood, leaving chains unpaired.

Study-wide results and limits: Database matching using VDJdb favored anti-spike CD8 responses, with private and CD4 specificities left missing.

Researchers tagged individual cDNA molecules with unique molecular identifiers. One entry per CDR3 protein results from TCRdb running MiXCR on the 5' RACE reads. The sample lists tens of thousands of distinct CDR3 sequences, 15% occurring once. This CDR3 region has 14 residues. Germline V lookup: CDR1 MNHEY, CDR2 SVGEGT. V lost 8 bases and J lost 2, with 16 bases in between. The V and J genes are TRBV6-2 or TRBV6-3 and TRBJ2-7; D not certain. The specimen sequenced was whole blood. The origin of this receptor is an adult who was a healthcare worker with PCR-confirmed SARS-CoV-2 infection or an uninfected control (not recorded which). This chain's CDR3 is CASSRPPEPYEQYF. CDR3 nucleotides: TGTGCCAGCTCCCGGCCACCGGAACCCTACGAGCAGTACTTC.